This T cell receptor (beta chain) was observed in a study of post-analysis software for immune sequencing data. Study overall: Relapsing-remitting, secondary progressive and progressive-relapsing forms of multiple sclerosis all featured among disease courses.

TCR beta cDNA libraries had unique molecular identifiers. Some 500,000 cDNA molecules were obtained per 1 to 10 million input T cells. One entry per CDR3 protein, called by TCRdb with MiXCR from the PCR reads. The data show 750,000 to 950,000 distinct CDR3 sequences, about 57% seen once. Trimming removed 1 base from V and 9 bases from J, with 19 bases in between. CDR1 is LNHNV, CDR2 YYDKDF, per germline (reference sequence). The CDR3 is 16 residues long. As concerns this clonotype: Its specificity is unknown.

Study-level points and caveats: Controls' normalized Chao1 diversity significantly exceeded that of multiple sclerosis patients. Five or six TRBV segments appeared more often in patients than in controls, and TRBV5-6, TRBV5-1 and TRBV20-1 were among these. Samples from one preparation batch, clustered by F measure, grouped strongly together.

V usage is TRBV15 and J usage is TRBJ2-1; tentatively, D is TRBD1 or TRBD2 (5 bases each). The sample taken for sequencing was blood. The TCR sequence derives from a girl under 18 with multiple sclerosis. The CDR3, as DNA: TGTGCCACCAGCAGAGCCATGACGGGGCCCTCGGGTGAGCAGTTCTTC. Amino acids: CATSRAMTGPSGEQFF.